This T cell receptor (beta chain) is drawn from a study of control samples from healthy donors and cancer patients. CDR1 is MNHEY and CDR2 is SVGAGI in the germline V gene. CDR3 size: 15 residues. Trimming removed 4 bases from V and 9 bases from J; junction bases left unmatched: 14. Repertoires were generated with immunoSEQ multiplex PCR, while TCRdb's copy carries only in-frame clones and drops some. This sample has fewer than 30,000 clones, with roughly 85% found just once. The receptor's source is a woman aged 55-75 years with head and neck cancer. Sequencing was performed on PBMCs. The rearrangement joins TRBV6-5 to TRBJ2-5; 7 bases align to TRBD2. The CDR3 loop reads CASSSGSSGDRPQYF. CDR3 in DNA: TGTGCCAGCAGTTCTGGTTCTAGCGGAGATAGGCCCCAGTACTTC.